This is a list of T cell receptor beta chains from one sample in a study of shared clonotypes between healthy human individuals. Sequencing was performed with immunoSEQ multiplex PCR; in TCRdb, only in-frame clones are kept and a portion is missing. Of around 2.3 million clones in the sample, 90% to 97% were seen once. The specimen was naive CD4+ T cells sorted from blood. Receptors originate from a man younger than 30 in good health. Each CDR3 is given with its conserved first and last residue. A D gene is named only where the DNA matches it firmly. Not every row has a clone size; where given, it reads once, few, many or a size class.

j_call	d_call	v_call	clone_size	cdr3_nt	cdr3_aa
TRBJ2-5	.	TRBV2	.	TGTGCCAGCAGTGAGACCCGGGAGACCCAGTACTTC	CASSETRETQYF
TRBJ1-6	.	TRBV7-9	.	TGTGCCAGCAGCCCAAGGGGGGCAGGCCAAAATTCACCCCTCCACTTT	CASSPRGAGQNSPLHF
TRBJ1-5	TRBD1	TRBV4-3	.	TGCGCCAGCAGCCAGAGGACAGGGGGACGACAGCCCCAGCATTTT	CASSQRTGGRQPQHF
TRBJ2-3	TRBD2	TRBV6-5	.	TGTGCCAGCAGTTATAAGGGAGGGTCAGATACGCAGTATTTT	CASSYKGGSDTQYF
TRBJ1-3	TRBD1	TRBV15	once	TGTGCCACCAGCAGCACAGGGGGCTTAGCTGGAAACACCATATATTTT	CATSSTGGLAGNTIYF
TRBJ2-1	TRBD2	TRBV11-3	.	TGTGCCAGCAGCTTAGTCTCTAGCGGGATTACCAGCTCCTACAATGAGCAGTTCTTC	CASSLVSSGITSSYNEQFF
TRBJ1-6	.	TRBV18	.	TGTGCCAGCTCACCACAGGCAGGGAATTCACCCCTCCACTTT	CASSPQAGNSPLHF
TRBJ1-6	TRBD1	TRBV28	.	TGTGCCAGCGAAGGACAGGGAGCTAATTCACCCCTCCACTTT	CASEGQGANSPLHF
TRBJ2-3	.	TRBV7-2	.	TGTGCCAGCAGCTTAGCAGGGGGAGGGCCGGGAGATACGCAGTATTTT	CASSLAGGGPGDTQYF
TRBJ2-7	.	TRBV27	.	TGTGCCAGCAGTCCCCAGGGATGGAGGGTTGACGAGCAGTACTTC	CASSPQGWRVDEQYF
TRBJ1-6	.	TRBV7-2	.	TGTGCCAGCAGGAACAGCGACAGCTCCTATAATTCACCCCTCCACTTT	CASRNSDSSYNSPLHF
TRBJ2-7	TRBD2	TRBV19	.	TGTGCCAGTAGAACTAGCGGAGGAACCTACGAGCAGTACTTC	CASRTSGGTYEQYF
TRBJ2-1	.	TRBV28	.	TGTGCCAGCAGAGCGTCTCTCTCATACAATGAGCAGTTCTTC	CASRASLSYNEQFF
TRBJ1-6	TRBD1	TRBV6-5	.	TGTGCCAGCAGCTTGGGACAGGGGATTTCACCCCTCCACTTT	CASSLGQGISPLHF
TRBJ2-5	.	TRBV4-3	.	TGCGCCAGCAGCCAAACAGGCAAAGAGACCCAGTACTTC	CASSQTGKETQYF
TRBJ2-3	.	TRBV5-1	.	TGCGCCAGCAGCTTGGCGAGTTTCACAGATACGCAGTATTTT	CASSLASFTDTQYF
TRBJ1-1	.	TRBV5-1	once	TGCGCCAGCAGCCTCAGGGGGAACACTGAAGCTTTCTTT	CASSLRGNTEAFF
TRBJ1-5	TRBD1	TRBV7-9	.	TGTGCCAGCAGCTTATGGGTGGGACAGGCGGTCAATCAGCCCCAGCATTTT	CASSLWVGQAVNQPQHF
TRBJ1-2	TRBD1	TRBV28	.	TGTGCCAGCACCGCCCGGGACAGGGATGGCTACACCTTC	CASTARDRDGYTF
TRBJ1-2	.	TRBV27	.	TGTGCCAGCAGTTTAGCCGGGGGAGGGTGGTATGGCTACACCTTC	CASSLAGGGWYGYTF
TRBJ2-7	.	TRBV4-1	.	TGCGCCAGCAGCCAGGGCATGGGGGGACCCTACGAGCAGTACTTC	CASSQGMGGPYEQYF
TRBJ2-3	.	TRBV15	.	TGTGCCACCAGCAGAGATCGGTCTCCAGGACATACGCAGTATTTT	CATSRDRSPGHTQYF
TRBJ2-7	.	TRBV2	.	TGTGCCAGCACCATCGTTCCGACCGAGCAGTACTTC	CASTIVPTEQYF
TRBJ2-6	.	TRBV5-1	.	TGCGCCAGCAATGGGGCCAACGTCCTGACTTTC	CASNGANVLTF
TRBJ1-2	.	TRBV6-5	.	TGTGCCAGCAGTTACTCGAGGGGTAACTATGGCTACACCTTC	CASSYSRGNYGYTF
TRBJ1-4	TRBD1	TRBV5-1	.	TGCGCCAGCAGCTTGGGGTCAGGGGGAAAACTGTTTTTT	CASSLGSGGKLFF
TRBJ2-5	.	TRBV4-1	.	TGCGCCAGCAGCCAAGGCGTGGAGGGGAGTTGGATGTGGGAGACCCAGTACTTC	CASSQGVEGSWMWETQYF
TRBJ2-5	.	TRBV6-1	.	TGTGCCAGCAGTGGAATCTTCCAAGAGACCCAGTACTTC	CASSGIFQETQYF
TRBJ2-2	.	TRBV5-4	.	TGTGCCAGCAGGGGCCCGAACACCGGGGAGCTGTTTTTT	CASRGPNTGELFF
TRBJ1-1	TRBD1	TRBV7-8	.	TGTGCCAGCAGCTCCCAGGGGGCTGAAGCTTTCTTT	CASSSQGAEAFF
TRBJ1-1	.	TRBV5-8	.	TGTGCCAGCAGCTTGAGGGCAGAAGCTTTCTTT	CASSLRAEAFF
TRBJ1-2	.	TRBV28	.	TGTGCCAGCAGTCCCAACAGGAACTATGGCTACACCTTC	CASSPNRNYGYTF
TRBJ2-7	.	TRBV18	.	TGTGCCAGCTCCCCGGACGTGACCTACGAGCAGTACTTC	CASSPDVTYEQYF
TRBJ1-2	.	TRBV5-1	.	TGCGCCAGCAGCTCAACGAATCCGGCGGGGGGCTACACCTTC	CASSSTNPAGGYTF
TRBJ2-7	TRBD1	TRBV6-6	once	TGTGCCAGCAGTTACTCGCCCAGGGGGCAGACCTACGAGCAGTACTTC	CASSYSPRGQTYEQYF
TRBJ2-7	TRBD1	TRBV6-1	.	TGTGCCAGCACTTTAGGGACAGGATCCTACGAGCAGTACTTC	CASTLGTGSYEQYF
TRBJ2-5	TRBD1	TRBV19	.	TGTGCCAGTAGTATAGGAGGACAGGGGCAAGAGACCCAGTACTTC	CASSIGGQGQETQYF
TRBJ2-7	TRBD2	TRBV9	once	TGTGCCAGCAGCGTACTAAGCGGGAGGGCCCGGGACGAGCAGTACTTC	CASSVLSGRARDEQYF
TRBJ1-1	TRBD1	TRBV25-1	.	TGTGCCAGCCGAGGACAGGATGCTCACCACACTGAAGCTTTCTTT	CASRGQDAHHTEAFF
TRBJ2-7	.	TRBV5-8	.	TGTGCCAGCAGCCGACGGGACGGCTACGAGCAGTACTTC	CASSRRDGYEQYF
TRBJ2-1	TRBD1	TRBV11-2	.	TGTGCCAGCAGCTTGGGACAGGCGCAAAACAATGAGCAGTTCTTC	CASSLGQAQNNEQFF
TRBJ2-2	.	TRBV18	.	TGTGCCAGCTCACTCAGCACAGGGACCGGGGAGCTGTTTTTT	CASSLSTGTGELFF
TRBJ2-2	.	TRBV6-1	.	TGTGCCAACAGTGAAGAGACCCTGAGCACCGGGGAGCTGTTTTTT	CANSEETLSTGELFF
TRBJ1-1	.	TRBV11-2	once	TGTGCCAGCAGCCTAAATTCACGGTACGACACTGAAGCTTTCTTT	CASSLNSRYDTEAFF
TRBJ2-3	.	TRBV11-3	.	TGTGCCAGCAGCTTAGATGGCAGGGGGGGGGCAGATACGCAGTATTTT	CASSLDGRGGADTQYF
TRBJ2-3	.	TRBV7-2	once	TGTGCCAGCACTCCTCGGGGGCGTAACACAGATACGCAGTATTTT	CASTPRGRNTDTQYF
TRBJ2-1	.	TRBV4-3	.	TGCGCCAGCAGCCAAGAATTTATCGGGACTCTCGGACCGCGGAATGAGCAGTTCTTC	CASSQEFIGTLGPRNEQFF
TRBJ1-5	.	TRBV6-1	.	TGTGCCAGCAGCGTTGGATCGGGCGGGGGTCAGCCCCAGCATTTT	CASSVGSGGGQPQHF
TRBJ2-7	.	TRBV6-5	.	TGTGCCAGCCTGGATCCGGGCGGCCTCGAGCAGTACTTC	CASLDPGGLEQYF
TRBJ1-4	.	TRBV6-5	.	TGTGCCAGCAGTGATCAGAAGAATGAAAAACTGTTTTTT	CASSDQKNEKLFF
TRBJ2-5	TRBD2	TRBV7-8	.	TGTGCCAGCAGCCGCTCTAGCGGGGGGGTTGGAGAGACCCAGTACTTC	CASSRSSGGVGETQYF
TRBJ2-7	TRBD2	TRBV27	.	TGTGCCAGCACTCCGACTAGCGGCTCCTACGAGCAGTACTTC	CASTPTSGSYEQYF
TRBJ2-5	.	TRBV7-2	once	TGTGCCAGCAGCTTAGAAGGGACTGCGGTTCGTGGGACCCAGTACTTC	CASSLEGTAVRGTQYF
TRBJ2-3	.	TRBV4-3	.	TGCGCCAGCAGCCAAGGAGGTTTAACTAGCACAGATACGCAGTATTTT	CASSQGGLTSTDTQYF
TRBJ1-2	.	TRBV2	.	TGTGCCAGCAGTGTTTCAGACTATGGCTACACCTTC	CASSVSDYGYTF
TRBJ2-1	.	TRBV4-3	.	TGCGCCAGCAGCCACCCGGGACTGGGTGAGCAGTTCTTC	CASSHPGLGEQFF
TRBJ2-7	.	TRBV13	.	TGTGCCAGCAGCTTCTGGCAGGGGAGGTCCTACGAGCAGTACTTC	CASSFWQGRSYEQYF
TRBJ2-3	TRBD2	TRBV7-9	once	TGTGCCAGCAGCTTAAGCGGGGGGAGCACAGATACGCAGTATTTT	CASSLSGGSTDTQYF
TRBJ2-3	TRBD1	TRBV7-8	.	TGTGCCAGCAGCCCGAGGACAGGGCTGGATACGCAGTATTTT	CASSPRTGLDTQYF